Detailed here is one T cell receptor (beta chain). Losses at the gene ends were 3 bases for V and 7 bases for J; bases not matched to a gene: 7. CDR1 DFQATT and CDR2 SNEGSKA come from the germline V gene (reference sequence). The CDR3 contains 14 residues. Per the authors' pipeline: Cell counts per sample came from amplifying reference gene primers. Sequenced by immunoSEQ multiplex PCR; TCRdb stores in-frame clones only, minus some. V and J calls and clone size are copied from that table; D and trimming were computed from the DNA. The sample holds roughly 180,000 clones; approximately 90% are singletons and the top ten take 2.9%. This sample stems from a study of blood T cell repertoires in COVID-19. Study information: There were acute and convalescent COVID-19 samples, and they came from the United States, Italy and Spain. Nucleic acid was either cDNA or gDNA, and it came from T cells, B-cell-depleted T cells, or PBMCs.

The gene calls are TRBV20-1 and TRBJ2-7; 12 bases align to TRBD1. The clonotype comes from a woman in her thirties with active or convalescent COVID-19. Sequenced sample: peripheral blood. The CDR3 is CSASRGQGAQEQYF. In DNA, the CDR3 is TGCAGTGCTAGTCGGGGACAGGGGGCGCAGGAGCAGTACTTC.